This record looks at one T cell receptor (beta chain) sequence and its context. The data derive from a study of blood T cell repertoires in COVID-19. The overall study: Specimens from acute and convalescent COVID-19 originated in the United States, Italy and Spain.

Participant-reported clinical history was the basis for cohort assignment. Trimming removed 8 bases from V and 4 bases from J, with 14 bases in between. This CDR3 region has 13 residues. The germline V gene encodes CDR1 KGHSH and CDR2 LQKENI. Per the original data handling: Researchers report that nucleated cell counts were estimated from reference gene primer amplification. Clones were read by immunoSEQ multiplex PCR, and TCRdb kept only the in-frame ones, dropping some. Clone size and the V and J calls come from that table; the DNA yielded D and trimming. The repertoire has a few hundred thousand clones, 70% to 90% of them found once; the top ten carry 0.75% to 1%.

This chain uses TRBV18 with TRBJ1-2; D remains unclear. The sequenced sample consisted of PBMCs or T cells enriched from blood (not recorded which). This TCR was sampled from a woman aged 25 to 39 who had recovered from COVID-19. The CDR3 DNA sequence: TGTGCCAGCGCCGGCGGGCCTACCTATGGCTACACCTTC. Translated, it gives CASAGGPTYGYTF.